One sample yielded the 21 T cell receptor beta chains listed below, sequenced in a study of identical twins. TCRdb re-derived calls from the 5' RACE reads in MiXCR, one entry per CDR3 protein. The data contain roughly 630,000 distinct CDR3 sequences, around 7.4% of them singletons. These sequences were also reported in another study, on yellow fever vaccine responses in identical twins.

Sequences were obtained from PBMCs. All receptors derive from a woman aged 18-29 years in good health.

The J gene is TRBJ2-2, the V gene TRBV20-1; 11 nucleotides agree with TRBD2. CDR1 is DFQATT, CDR2 SNEGSKA, per germline (reference sequence). CDR3 length equals 14 residues. Trimming removed 3 bases from V and 5 bases from J; junction bases left unmatched: 2. The CDR3: CSASVAGGTGELFF. CDR3 DNA sequence: TGCAGTGCTAGCGTAGCGGGGGGGACCGGGGAGCTGTTTTTT.

The V and J genes are TRBV5-1 and TRBJ1-1; 7 bases align to TRBD1. Germline lookup yields CDR1 SGHRS and CDR2 YFSETQ. The CDR3 is 17 residues long. V was pared by 4 bases and J by 2 bases, with 14 bases of the junction left unmatched. The chain's CDR3 is CASSIWTGQTKNTEAFF. Here the CDR3 DNA reads TGCGCCAGCAGCATCTGGACAGGTCAAACAAAAAACACTGAAGCTTTCTTT.

The chain employs TRBV20-1 and TRBJ2-3, with a weak D call TRBD1 (6 bases). Germline CDR1 reads DFQATT; CDR2 reads SNEGSKA (reference sequence). The CDR3 is made up of 15 amino acids. The V end lost 4 bases, the J end lost 0 bases, and 14 bases lay between the germline ends. This CDR3 is CSATRRQVSTDTQYF. The CDR3 DNA reads as TGCAGTGCTACCCGGCGACAGGTTAGCACAGATACGCAGTATTTT.

This clonotype was seen a few times. CDR3 DNA sequence: TGCGCCAGCAGCCAAGTCCCGATGGCAGGTCCTACCGGAGATACGCAGTATTTT. As protein: CASSQVPMAGPTGDTQYF. The V call is TRBV4-1, the J call TRBJ2-3; D call uncertain. Deletions cut 1 base from V and 5 bases from J, with 22 bases between. Germline CDR1 MGHRA, CDR2 YSYEKL. The CDR3 is made up of 18 amino acids.

This clonotype was recorded a few times. The chain uses TRBV7-8 and TRBJ2-7; D gene uncertain. There are 12 residues in the CDR3. V was pared by 4 bases and J by 3 bases, with 7 bases between. Germline-derived CDR1 and CDR2 are SGHVS and FQNEAQ. The DNA for the CDR3 is TGTGCCAGCAGCTCCGGGCTCTACGAGCAGTACTTC. Amino acids: CASSSGLYEQYF. Drawing the rest from reference TRBV7-8 and TRBJ2-7, the complete variable domain is GAGVSQSPRYKVAKRGQDVALRCDPISGHVSLFWYQQALGQGPEFLTYFQNEAQLDKSGLPSDRFFAERPEGSVSTLKIQRTQQEDSAVYLCASSSGLYEQYFGPGTRLTVT.

The chain uses TRBV20-1 and TRBJ2-4; 9 bases match TRBD1. The V gene's germline CDR1 is DFQATT and CDR2 SNEGSKA (reference sequence). V lost 2 bases and J lost 7; bases outside the gene matches: 6. The CDR3 extends over 14 amino acids. The CDR3 DNA is TGCAGTGCTAGATCCAGGACAGGGGAGAACATTCAGTACTTC. It is translated as CSARSRTGENIQYF.

In DNA form, the CDR3 reads TGTGCCACCAGCAGAGATCTGGGACGATGGAATGGCTACACCTTC. This gives the protein CATSRDLGRWNGYTF. V and J are TRBV15 and TRBJ1-2, with D possibly TRBD1 on 5 matching bases. Germline CDR1 LNHNV, CDR2 YYDKDF (reference sequence). The CDR3 has 15 amino acids. V dropped 0 bases and J dropped 6 bases, with 14 bases sitting between them.

The table lists this clonotype with many counts. The chain joins TRBV29-1 to TRBJ2-7; D gene unclear. Germline CDR1 reads SQVTM; CDR2 reads ANQGSEA. Trimming took off 5 bases at V and 4 bases at J, with 21 bases between the two ends. This CDR3 has 15 residues. DNA of the CDR3: TGCAGCGTTCTCCTTTCTGGACGGGTGGATTACGAGCAGTACTTC. It encodes CSVLLSGRVDYEQYF.

This clonotype was recorded only once. V gene TRBV20-1 combines with J gene TRBJ2-2, with unresolved D. V lost 3 bases, J lost 2 bases, and 7 bases lay in between. The CDR3 contains 13 residues. Germline V lookup: CDR1 DFQATT, CDR2 SNEGSKA (reference sequence). The CDR3 sequence: CSARQINTGELFF. CDR3 coding DNA: TGCAGTGCTAGGCAGATTAACACCGGGGAGCTGTTTTTT.

The chain combines TRBV18 with TRBJ2-7; D is perhaps TRBD1 (5 bases). Germline V gives CDR1 KGHSH, CDR2 LQKENI. V lost 0 bases and J lost 4, with 13 bases in between. The CDR3 contains 15 residues. DNA of the CDR3: TGTGCCAGCTCACCACCGAACAAGGGGTTTTACGAGCAGTACGTC. It yields the protein CASSPPNKGFYEQYV.

This clonotype was seen more than once but under ten times. The rearrangement uses TRBV20-1 and TRBJ1-2; D not certain. The CDR3 length is 15 residues. Per germline, CDR1 DFQATT and CDR2 SNEGSKA (reference sequence). The V gene lost 3 bases and the J gene lost 4 bases, with 18 bases spanning the gap. CDR3 sequence (DNA): TGCAGTGCTAGTTTCCGGAGCTATACCTCCTATGGCTACACCTTC. This translates into CSASFRSYTSYGYTF.

This clonotype was picked up a small number of times. The CDR3 sequence: CASRRADQETQYF. Written as DNA, the CDR3 is TGTGCCAGCAGGAGGGCTGATCAAGAGACCCAGTACTTC. The gene calls are TRBV6-6 and TRBJ2-5; tentative D call: TRBD2 (5 bases). CDR1 and CDR2 from the germline V gene are MNHNY and SVGAGI (reference sequence). The CDR3 runs to 13 residues. V shed 6 bases and J shed 2 bases, with 10 bases lying between them.

In this sample, this clonotype turned up a few times. This chain connects TRBV29-1 to TRBJ1-1; D is uncertain. In germline, CDR1 is SQVTM, CDR2 ANQGSEA. The CDR3 totals 11 residues. Here the CDR3 DNA reads TGCACATCGATGCTGGGGACTGAAGCTTTCTTT. Translation: CTSMLGTEAFF.

This clonotype occurred many times. The chain links TRBV12-3 or TRBV12-4 to TRBJ1-5; D remains ambiguous. The CDR3 totals 15 residues. V shed 6 bases and J shed 2 bases, with 14 bases lying between them. In nucleotides, the CDR3 is TGTGCCAGCAGCCTCGTGTATCTGGGCAATCAGCCCCAGCATTTT. Translating gives CASSLVYLGNQPQHF.

This clonotype was observed at least ten times. V is TRBV5-1 and J is TRBJ1-1; 11 bases align to TRBD1. There are 15 residues in the CDR3. The junction had 5 bases not matched to a gene; V was cut back by 4 bases and J by 3 bases. Germline CDR1 and CDR2: SGHRS and YFSETQ. CDR3 loop: CASSLEGQGDTEAFF. The CDR3 nucleotides are TGCGCCAGCAGCCTGGAGGGACAGGGGGACACTGAAGCTTTCTTT.

This clonotype was seen only a few times. DNA of the CDR3: TGTGCCAGCAGCCAATCCGGGACGGCCAAAGAGACCCAGTACTTC. Its protein is CASSQSGTAKETQYF. V is TRBV7-3 and J is TRBJ2-5; either TRBD1 or TRBD2 may fit D (5 bases each). V lost 5 bases and J lost 3, with 16 bases in between. The CDR3 length is 15 residues. Germline CDR1 is SGHTA and CDR2 is FQGTGA. The whole variable domain, filled in from reference TRBV7-3 and TRBJ2-5, reads GAGVSQTPSNKVTEKGKYVELRCDPISGHTALYWYRQSLGQGPEFLIYFQGTGAADDSGLPNDRFFAVRPEGSVSTLKIQRTERGDSAVYLCASSQSGTAKETQYFGPGTRLLVL.

A few counts support this clonotype. The chain combines TRBV29-1 with TRBJ1-5, with a possible D match to TRBD1 (6 bases). This CDR3 has 14 residues. Deletions cut 4 bases from V and 0 bases from J, with 10 bases between. Looked up from germline, CDR1 is SQVTM and CDR2 is ANQGSEA. The CDR3 region has the DNA TGCAGCGTTGTTTGGACAGATAGCAATCAGCCCCAGCATTTT. It encodes CSVVWTDSNQPQHF. The full variable domain, in which reference TRBV29-1 and TRBJ1-5 provide the parts outside the CDR3, is SAVISQKPSRDICQRGTSLTIQCQVDSQVTMMFWYRQQPGQSLTLIATANQGSEATYESGFVIDKFPISRPNLTFSTLTVSNMSPEDSSIYLCSVVWTDSNQPQHFGDGTRLSIL.

This clonotype was picked up many times. J is TRBJ2-1 and V is TRBV11-3; D call uncertain. From germline, CDR1 is SGHNT and CDR2 YENEEA. The CDR3 totals 13 residues. The ends were cut back, 2 bases at V and 8 bases at J, with 10 bases in the middle. CDR3 sequence reads: CASSLRVMDEQFF. The CDR3 region has the DNA TGTGCCAGCAGCTTACGGGTTATGGATGAGCAGTTCTTC.

This clonotype showed up many times. This chain connects TRBV12-3 or TRBV12-4 to TRBJ2-5; the match to TRBD2 covers 9 bases. The CDR3 contains 15 residues. With V trimmed by 4 bases and J by 5 bases, 8 bases remained unmatched. CDR3 protein: CASSSPAGGRETQYF. CDR3 coding DNA: TGTGCCAGCAGTTCCCCAGCGGGAGGCCGTGAGACCCAGTACTTC.

The V gene is TRBV3-1, the J gene TRBJ2-4; 9 bases match TRBD2. The CDR3 is made up of 18 amino acids. The V segment lost 8 bases and the J segment 1 base; nucleotides outside the gene matches: 15. The germline gives CDR1 LGHDT, CDR2 YNNKEL (reference sequence). The CDR3 is CASGLGAGGRVAKNIQYF. CDR3 nucleotide sequence: TGTGCCAGCGGCCTCGGGGCGGGGGGGCGCGTGGCCAAAAACATTCAGTACTTC.

This rearrangement joins TRBV27 to TRBJ2-1; D unresolved. Trimming left V 3 bases short and J 0 bases short, with 21 bases between. The CDR3 contains 19 residues. CDR1 and CDR2 (germline): MNHEY, SMNVEV (reference sequence). The CDR3 loop is CASSFRKEPVATSYNEQFF. Written as DNA, the CDR3 is TGTGCCAGCAGTTTCCGCAAGGAACCCGTTGCCACCTCCTACAATGAGCAGTTCTTC.